This T cell receptor beta chain was captured by sequencing in a study of T cell repertoires in cytomegalovirus infection. Turning to the study itself: Public TCR beta signatures were indicative of both CMV infection and a matching HLA type. Study-wide points: Based on cumulative public TCR beta family frequency, carriers of CMV plus the relevant HLA were identified. Predominance within the ex vivo response was attributable to HLA-C-restricted CMV-specific TCR beta clonotypes.

Germline values: CDR1 SEHNR, CDR2 FQNEAQ (reference sequence). Trimming took 5 bases from V and 3 from J; bases not matched to a gene: 3. CDR3 length equals 14 residues. TCRdb reprocessed the reads with MiXCR, giving one entry per CDR3 protein. Of about 180,000 distinct CDR3 sequences in the sample, about 17% were seen once. As for this clonotype: Its antigen is currently unknown.

The sequence derives from a human donor in good health (CMV status not recorded). Some clones in this sample may be carry-over from other donors' samples. The specimen was CD8+ T cells from PBMCs. The rearrangement links TRBV7-9 to TRBJ2-1; 8 bases are a match to TRBD1. CDR3 DNA sequence: TGTGCCAGCAGCGACAGGGGTGGCTACAATGAGCAGTTCTTC. This sequence encodes CASSDRGGYNEQFF. Combining the CDR3 with reference TRBV7-9 and TRBJ2-1 gives the whole variable domain DTGVSQNPRHKITKRGQNVTFRCDPISEHNRLYWYRQTLGQGPEFLTYFQNEAQLEKSRLLSDRFSAERPKGSFSTLEIQRTEQGDSAMYLCASSDRGGYNEQFFGPGTRLTVL.